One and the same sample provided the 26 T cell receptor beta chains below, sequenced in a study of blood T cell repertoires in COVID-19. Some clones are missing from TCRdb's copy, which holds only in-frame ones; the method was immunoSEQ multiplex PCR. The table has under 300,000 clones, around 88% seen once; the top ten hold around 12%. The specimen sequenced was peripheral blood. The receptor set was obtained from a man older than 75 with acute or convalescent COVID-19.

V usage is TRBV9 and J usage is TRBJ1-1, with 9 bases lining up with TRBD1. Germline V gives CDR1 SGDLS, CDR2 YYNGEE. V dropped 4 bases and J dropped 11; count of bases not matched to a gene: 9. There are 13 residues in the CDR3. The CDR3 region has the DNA TGTGCCAGCAGCCCGGGACAGGGAGGATTGGCTTTCTTT. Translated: CASSPGQGGLAFF. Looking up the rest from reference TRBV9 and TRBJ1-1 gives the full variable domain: DSGVTQTPKHLITATGQRVTLRCSPRSGDLSVYWYQQSLDQGLQFLIQYYNGEERAKGNILERFSAQQFPDLHSELNLSSLELGDSALYFCASSPGQGGLAFFGQGTRLTVV.

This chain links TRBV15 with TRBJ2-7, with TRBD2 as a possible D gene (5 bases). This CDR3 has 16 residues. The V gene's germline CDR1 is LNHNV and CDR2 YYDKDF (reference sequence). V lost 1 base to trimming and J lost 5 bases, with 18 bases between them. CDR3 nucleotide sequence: TGTGCCACCAGCAGAGGTGGCTTCGCAGGAGGAGACGAGCAGTACTTC. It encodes CATSRGGFAGGDEQYF.

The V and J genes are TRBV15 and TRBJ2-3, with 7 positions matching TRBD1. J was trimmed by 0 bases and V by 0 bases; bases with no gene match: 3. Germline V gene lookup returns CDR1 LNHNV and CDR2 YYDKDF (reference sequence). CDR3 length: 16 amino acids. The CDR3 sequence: CATSREQGPSTDTQYF. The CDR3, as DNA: TGTGCCACCAGCAGAGAACAGGGGCCTAGCACAGATACGCAGTATTTT.

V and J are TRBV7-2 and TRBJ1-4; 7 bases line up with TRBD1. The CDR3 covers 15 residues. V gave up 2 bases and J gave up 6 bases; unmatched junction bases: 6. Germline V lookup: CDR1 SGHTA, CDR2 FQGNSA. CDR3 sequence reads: CASSLSVGGYEKLFF. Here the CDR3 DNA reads TGTGCCAGCAGCTTATCGGTAGGGGGCTATGAAAAACTGTTTTTT.

The DNA of the CDR3 is TGTGCCAGCAGCTTAGAAGCGACTAGCAATGAGCAGTACTTC. Translated, it gives CASSLEATSNEQYF. The chain links TRBV7-2 to TRBJ2-7; 7 nucleotides line up with TRBD2. The CDR3 runs 14 residues. V lost 1 base, J lost 7 bases, and 7 bases stayed unmatched. Germline CDR1 and CDR2: SGHTA and FQGNSA.

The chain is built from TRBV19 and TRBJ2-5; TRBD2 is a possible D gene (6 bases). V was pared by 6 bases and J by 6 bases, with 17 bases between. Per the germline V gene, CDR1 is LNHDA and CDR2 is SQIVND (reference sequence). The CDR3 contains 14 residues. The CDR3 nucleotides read TGTGCCAGTAGCCGGGGAGGTTCGGGAAAGACCCAGTACTTC. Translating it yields CASSRGGSGKTQYF.

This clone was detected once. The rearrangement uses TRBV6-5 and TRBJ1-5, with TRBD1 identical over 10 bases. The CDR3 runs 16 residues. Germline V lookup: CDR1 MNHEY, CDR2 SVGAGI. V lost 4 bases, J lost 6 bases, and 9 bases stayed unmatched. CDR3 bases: TGTGCCAGCAGTTCCCGGGACAGGGGTGGAGGTCAGCCCCAGCATTTT. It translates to CASSSRDRGGGQPQHF.

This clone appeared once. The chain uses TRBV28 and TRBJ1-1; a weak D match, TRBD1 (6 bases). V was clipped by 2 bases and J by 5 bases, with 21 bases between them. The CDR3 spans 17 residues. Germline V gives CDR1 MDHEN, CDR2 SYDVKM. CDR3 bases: TGTGCCAGCAGTTTACCCAGGGGTGCAGGGAGTGAGACTGAAGCTTTCTTT. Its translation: CASSLPRGAGSETEAFF.

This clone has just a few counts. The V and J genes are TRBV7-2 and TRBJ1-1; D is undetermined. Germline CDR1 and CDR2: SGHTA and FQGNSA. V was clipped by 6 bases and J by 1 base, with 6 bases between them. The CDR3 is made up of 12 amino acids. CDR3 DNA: TGTGCCAGCAGTACAAGGAACACTGAAGCTTTCTTT. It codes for CASSTRNTEAFF.

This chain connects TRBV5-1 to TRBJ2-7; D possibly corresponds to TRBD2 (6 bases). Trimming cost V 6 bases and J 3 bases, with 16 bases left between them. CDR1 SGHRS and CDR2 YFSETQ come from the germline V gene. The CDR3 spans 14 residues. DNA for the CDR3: TGCGCCAGCAAAATGGAGGGAGGCCACTACGAGCAGTACTTC. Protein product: CASKMEGGHYEQYF.

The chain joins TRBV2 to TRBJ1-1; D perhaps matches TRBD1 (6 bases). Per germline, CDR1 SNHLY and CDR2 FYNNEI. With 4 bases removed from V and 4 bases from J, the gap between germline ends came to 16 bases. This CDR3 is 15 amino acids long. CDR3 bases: TGTGCCAGCAGTGGCCTCGGGGGGCGATTCACTGAAGCTTTCTTT. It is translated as CASSGLGGRFTEAFF.

CDR3: CATSRARAGTYEQYF. CDR3 bases: TGTGCCACCAGCAGAGCCCGAGCGGGGACGTACGAGCAGTACTTC. This chain connects TRBV15 to TRBJ2-7; TRBD2 agrees at 7 bases. The length of the CDR3 is 15 residues. V dropped 1 base and J dropped 4; count of bases not matched to a gene: 7. Germline V CDR1 and CDR2: LNHNV, YYDKDF (reference sequence).

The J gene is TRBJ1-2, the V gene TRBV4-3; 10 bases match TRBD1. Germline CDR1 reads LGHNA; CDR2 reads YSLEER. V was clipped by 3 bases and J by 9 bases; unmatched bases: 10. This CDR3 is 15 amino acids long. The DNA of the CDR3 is TGCGCCAGCAGCCAGCAAGCGGGACAGGGGTATCGCTACACCTTC. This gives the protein CASSQQAGQGYRYTF.

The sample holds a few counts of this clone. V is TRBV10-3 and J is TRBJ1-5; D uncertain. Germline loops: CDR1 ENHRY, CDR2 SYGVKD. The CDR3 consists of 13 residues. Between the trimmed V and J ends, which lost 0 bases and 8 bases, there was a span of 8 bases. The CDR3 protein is CAISESPLEPQHF. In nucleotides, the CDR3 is TGTGCCATCAGTGAGTCCCCCTTAGAGCCCCAGCATTTT.

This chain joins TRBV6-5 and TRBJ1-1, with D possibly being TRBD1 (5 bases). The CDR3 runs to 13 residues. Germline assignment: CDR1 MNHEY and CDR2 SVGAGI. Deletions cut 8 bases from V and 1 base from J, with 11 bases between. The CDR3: CASGGVGNTEAFF. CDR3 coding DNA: TGTGCCAGCGGAGGGGTGGGGAACACTGAAGCTTTCTTT.

The CDR3 protein is CASSRVGGRSTSGNTIYF. Written as DNA, the CDR3 is TGTGCCAGCAGCCGGGTCGGAGGGAGAAGTACTAGTGGAAACACCATATATTTT. V usage is TRBV5-4 and J usage is TRBJ1-3, with unresolved D. V was cut by 4 bases and J by 3 bases, with 23 bases left in between. Germline-derived CDR1 and CDR2 are SGHNT and YYREEE (reference sequence). The CDR3 is 18 amino acids.

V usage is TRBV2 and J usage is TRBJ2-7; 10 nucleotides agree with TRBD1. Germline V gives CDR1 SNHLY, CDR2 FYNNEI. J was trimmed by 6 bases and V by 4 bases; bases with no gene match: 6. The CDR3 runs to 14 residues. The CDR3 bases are TGTGCCAGCAGTGCCGGGACAGGGGTACGCGAGCAGTACTTC. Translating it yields CASSAGTGVREQYF.

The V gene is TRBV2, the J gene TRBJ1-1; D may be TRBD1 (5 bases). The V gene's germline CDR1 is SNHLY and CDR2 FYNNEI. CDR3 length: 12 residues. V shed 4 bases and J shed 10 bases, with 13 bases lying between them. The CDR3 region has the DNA TGTGCCAGCAGTGTTCAGGGATCCGGAGCTTTCTTT. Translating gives CASSVQGSGAFF.

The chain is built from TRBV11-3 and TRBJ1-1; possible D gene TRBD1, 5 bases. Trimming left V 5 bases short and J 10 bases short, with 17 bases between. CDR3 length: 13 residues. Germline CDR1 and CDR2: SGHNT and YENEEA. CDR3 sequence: CASSPSSRERAFF. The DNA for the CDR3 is TGTGCCAGCAGCCCATCGAGCAGGGAACGAGCTTTCTTT.

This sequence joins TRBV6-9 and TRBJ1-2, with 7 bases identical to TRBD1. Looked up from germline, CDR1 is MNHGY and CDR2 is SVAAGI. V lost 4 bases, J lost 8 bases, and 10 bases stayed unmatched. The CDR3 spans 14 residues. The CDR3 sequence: CASSSNRGRDGYTF. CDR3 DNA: TGTGCCAGCAGTTCTAACAGGGGACGGGACGGCTACACCTTC.

CDR3 sequence (DNA): TGTGCCAGCCAACTTCGGCAGCCCCAGCATTTT. Protein product: CASQLRQPQHF. The V and J genes are TRBV6-5 and TRBJ1-5; D uncertain. This CDR3 contains 11 residues. CDR1 is MNHEY and CDR2 is SVGAGI in the germline V gene. V was cut by 8 bases and J by 7 bases, with 9 bases left in between.

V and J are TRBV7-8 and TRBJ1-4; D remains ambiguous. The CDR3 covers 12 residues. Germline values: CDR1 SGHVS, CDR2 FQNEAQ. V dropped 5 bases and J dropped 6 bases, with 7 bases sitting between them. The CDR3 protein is CASSRSDEKLFF. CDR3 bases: TGTGCCAGCAGCCGTTCGGATGAAAAACTGTTTTTT.

CDR3 sequence: CASTSWTGELQPQHF. The CDR3 bases are TGTGCCAGTACTTCGTGGACAGGGGAGCTTCAGCCCCAGCATTTT. J is TRBJ1-5 and V is TRBV19; TRBD1 agrees at 9 bases. Germline CDR1 is LNHDA and CDR2 is SQIVND (reference sequence). The junction had 10 bases not matched to a gene; V was cut back by 7 bases and J by 6 bases. The CDR3 extends over 15 amino acids.

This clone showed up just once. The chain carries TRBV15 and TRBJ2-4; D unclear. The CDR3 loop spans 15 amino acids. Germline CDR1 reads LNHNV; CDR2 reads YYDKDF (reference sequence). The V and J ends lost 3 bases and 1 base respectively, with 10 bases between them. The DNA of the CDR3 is TGTGCCACCAGCAGTCAGGTTGGGGCCAAAAACATTCAGTACTTC. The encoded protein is CATSSQVGAKNIQYF. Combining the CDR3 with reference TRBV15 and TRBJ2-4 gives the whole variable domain DAMVIQNPRYQVTQFGKPVTLSCSQTLNHNVMYWYQQKSSQAPKLLFHYYDKDFNNEADTPDNFQSRRPNTSFCFLDIRSPGLGDTAMYLCATSSQVGAKNIQYFGAGTRLSVL.

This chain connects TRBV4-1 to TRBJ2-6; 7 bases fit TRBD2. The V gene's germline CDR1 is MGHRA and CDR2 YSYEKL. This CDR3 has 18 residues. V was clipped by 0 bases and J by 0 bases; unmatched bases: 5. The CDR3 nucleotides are TGCGCCAGCAGCCAAGAGGGGGGGTACGGCTCTGGGGCCAACGTCCTGACTTTC. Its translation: CASSQEGGYGSGANVLTF.

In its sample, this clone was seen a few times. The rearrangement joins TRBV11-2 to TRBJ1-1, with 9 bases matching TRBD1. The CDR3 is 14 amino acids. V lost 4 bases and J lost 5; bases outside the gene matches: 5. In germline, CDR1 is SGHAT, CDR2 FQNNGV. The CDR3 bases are TGTGCCAGCAGCTCGGACAGGGGTTTAACTGAAGCTTTCTTT. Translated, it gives CASSSDRGLTEAFF.